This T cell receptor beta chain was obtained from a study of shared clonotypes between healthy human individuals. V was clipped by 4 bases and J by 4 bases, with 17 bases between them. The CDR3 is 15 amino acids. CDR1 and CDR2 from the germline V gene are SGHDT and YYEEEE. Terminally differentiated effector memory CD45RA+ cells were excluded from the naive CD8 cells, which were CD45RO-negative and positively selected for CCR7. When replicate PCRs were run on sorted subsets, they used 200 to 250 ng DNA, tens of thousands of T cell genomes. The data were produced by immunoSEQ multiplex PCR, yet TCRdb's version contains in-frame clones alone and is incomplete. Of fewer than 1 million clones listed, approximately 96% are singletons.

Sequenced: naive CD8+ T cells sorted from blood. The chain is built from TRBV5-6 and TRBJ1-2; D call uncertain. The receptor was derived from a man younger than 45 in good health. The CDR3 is CASSDRHGVSYGYTF. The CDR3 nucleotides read TGTGCCAGCAGCGATCGACACGGGGTATCCTATGGCTACACCTTC.